This section outlines one T cell receptor (beta chain) sequence together with its context. Its specificity is not known. The sample is drawn from a study of Ad26.COV2.S vaccination and SARS-CoV-2 variants. Sample treatment: 19 received Ad26.COV2.S at low or high dose, single or two shots; 5 received placebo; per-sample allocation not given. The samples date from day 63 after the first vaccine or placebo injection. Its platform was an Ad26 vector, and its expressed antigen was Wuhan-strain SARS-CoV-2 spike. CDR1 and CDR2 (germline): MDHEN, SYDVKM. This CDR3 region has 13 residues. V was clipped by 3 bases and J by 3 bases, with 6 bases between them. General observations from the study: Vaccine recipients had higher spike-specific TCR breadth than placebo recipients. Total T cell responses were possibly underestimated by TCR breadth and depth analyses.

Some clones are missing from TCRdb's copy, which holds only in-frame ones; the method was immunoSEQ multiplex PCR. The repertoire includes about 250,000 clones, approximately 89% of them detected once, and about 3.1% sits in the top ten. The chain couples TRBV28 to TRBJ1-5, with D uncertain. The TCR sequence derives from a person aged 18 to 59 who received the Ad26.COV2.S COVID-19 vaccine or a placebo. This specimen consisted of peripheral blood, obtained in a trial of Ad26.COV2.S vaccine versus placebo. CDR3 DNA sequence: TGTGCCAGCAGTTTGGCCTCCAATCAGCCCCAGCATTTT. Encoded protein: CASSLASNQPQHF.